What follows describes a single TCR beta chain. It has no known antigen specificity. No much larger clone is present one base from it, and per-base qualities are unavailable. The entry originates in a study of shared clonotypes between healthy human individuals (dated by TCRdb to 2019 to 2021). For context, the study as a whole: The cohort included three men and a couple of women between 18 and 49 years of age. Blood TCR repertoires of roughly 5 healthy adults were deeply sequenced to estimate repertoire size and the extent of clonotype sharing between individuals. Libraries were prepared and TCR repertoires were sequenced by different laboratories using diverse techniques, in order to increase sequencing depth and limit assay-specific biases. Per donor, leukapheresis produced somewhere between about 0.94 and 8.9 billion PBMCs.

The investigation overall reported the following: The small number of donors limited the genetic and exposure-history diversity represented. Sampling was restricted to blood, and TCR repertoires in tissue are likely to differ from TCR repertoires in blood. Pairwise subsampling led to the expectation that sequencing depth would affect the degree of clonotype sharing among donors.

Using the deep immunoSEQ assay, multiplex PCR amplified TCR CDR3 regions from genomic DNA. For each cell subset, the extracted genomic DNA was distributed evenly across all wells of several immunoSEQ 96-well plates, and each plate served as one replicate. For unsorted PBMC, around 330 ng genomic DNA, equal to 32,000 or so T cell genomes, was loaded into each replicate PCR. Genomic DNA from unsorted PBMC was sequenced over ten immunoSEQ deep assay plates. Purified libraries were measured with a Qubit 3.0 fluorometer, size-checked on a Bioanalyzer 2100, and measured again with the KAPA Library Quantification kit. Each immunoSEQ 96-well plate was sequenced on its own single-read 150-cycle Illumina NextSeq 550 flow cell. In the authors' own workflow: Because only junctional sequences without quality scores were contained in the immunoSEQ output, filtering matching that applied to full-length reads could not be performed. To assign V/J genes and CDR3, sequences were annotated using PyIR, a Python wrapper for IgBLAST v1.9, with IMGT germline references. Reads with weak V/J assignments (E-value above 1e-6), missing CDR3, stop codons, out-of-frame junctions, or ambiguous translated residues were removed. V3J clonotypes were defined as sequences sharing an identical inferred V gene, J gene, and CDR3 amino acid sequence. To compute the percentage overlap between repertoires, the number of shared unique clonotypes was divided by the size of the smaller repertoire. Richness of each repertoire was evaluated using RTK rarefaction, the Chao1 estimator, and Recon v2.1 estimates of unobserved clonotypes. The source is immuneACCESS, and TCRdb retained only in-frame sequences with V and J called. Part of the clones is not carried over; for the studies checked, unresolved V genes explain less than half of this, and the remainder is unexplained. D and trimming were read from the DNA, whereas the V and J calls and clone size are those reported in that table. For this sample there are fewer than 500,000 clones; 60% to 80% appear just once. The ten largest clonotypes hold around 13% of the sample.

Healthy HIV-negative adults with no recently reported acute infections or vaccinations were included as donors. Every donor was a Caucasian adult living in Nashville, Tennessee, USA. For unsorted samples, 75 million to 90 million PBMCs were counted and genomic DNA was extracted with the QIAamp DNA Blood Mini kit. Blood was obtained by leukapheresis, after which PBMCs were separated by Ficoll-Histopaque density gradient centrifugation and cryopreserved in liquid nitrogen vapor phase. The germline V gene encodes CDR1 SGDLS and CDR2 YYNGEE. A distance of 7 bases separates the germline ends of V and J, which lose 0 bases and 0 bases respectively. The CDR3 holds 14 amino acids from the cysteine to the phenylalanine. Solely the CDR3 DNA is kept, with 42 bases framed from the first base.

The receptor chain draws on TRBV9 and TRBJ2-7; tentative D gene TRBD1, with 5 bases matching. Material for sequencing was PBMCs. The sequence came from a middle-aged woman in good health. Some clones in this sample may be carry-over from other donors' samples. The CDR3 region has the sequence CASSVEGDSYEQYF. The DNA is TGTGCCAGCAGCGTAGAAGGGGACTCCTACGAGCAGTACTTC.